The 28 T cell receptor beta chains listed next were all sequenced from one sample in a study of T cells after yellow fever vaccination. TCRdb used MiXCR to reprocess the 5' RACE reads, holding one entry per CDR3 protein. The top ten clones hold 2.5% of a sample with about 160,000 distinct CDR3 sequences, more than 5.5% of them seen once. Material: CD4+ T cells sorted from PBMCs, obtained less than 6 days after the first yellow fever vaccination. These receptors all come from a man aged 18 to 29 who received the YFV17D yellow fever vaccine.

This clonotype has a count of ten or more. CDR3 DNA sequence: TGTGCCAGCAGTTTCGGCCGAAACACCGGGGAGCTGTTTTTT. Protein: CASSFGRNTGELFF. The V gene is TRBV27, the J gene TRBJ2-2; no clear D. Germline values: CDR1 MNHEY, CDR2 SMNVEV (reference sequence). CDR3 length equals 14 residues. Between the trimmed V and J ends, which lost 3 bases and 2 bases, there was a span of 7 bases.

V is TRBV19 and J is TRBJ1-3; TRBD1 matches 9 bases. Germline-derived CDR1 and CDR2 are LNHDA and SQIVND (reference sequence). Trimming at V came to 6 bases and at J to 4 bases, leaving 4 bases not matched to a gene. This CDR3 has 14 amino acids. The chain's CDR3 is CASSGGTGGNTIYF. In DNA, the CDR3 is TGTGCCAGTAGCGGCGGGACAGGGGGAAACACCATATATTTT.

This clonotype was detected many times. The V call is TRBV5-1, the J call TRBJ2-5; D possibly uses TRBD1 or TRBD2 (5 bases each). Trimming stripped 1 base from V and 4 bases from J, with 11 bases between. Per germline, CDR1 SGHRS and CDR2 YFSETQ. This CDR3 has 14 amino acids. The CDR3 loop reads CASSLNPGTETQYF. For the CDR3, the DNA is TGCGCCAGCAGCTTGAATCCAGGGACAGAGACCCAGTACTTC. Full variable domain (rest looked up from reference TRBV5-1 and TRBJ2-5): KAGVTQTPRYLIKTRGQQVTLSCSPISGHRSVSWYQQTPGQGLQFLFEYFSETQRNKGNFPGRFSGRQFSNSRSEMNVSTLELGDSALYLCASSLNPGTETQYFGPGTRLLVL.

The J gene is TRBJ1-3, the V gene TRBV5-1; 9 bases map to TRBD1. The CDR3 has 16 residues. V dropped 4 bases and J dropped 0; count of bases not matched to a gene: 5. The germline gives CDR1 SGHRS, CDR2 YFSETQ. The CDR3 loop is CASSQRQGDSGNTIYF. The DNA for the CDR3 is TGCGCCAGCAGCCAAAGACAGGGGGACTCTGGAAACACCATATATTTT.

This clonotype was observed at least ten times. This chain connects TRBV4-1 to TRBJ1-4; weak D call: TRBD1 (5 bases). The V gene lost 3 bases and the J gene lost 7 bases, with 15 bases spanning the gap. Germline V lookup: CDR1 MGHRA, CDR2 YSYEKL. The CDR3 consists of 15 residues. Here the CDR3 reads CASSQTGGYGEKLFF. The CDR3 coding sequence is TGCGCCAGCAGCCAGACGGGGGGTTACGGTGAAAAACTGTTTTTT.

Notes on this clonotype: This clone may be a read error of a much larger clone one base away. The CDR3 here is CASSPGVVSTDTQYF. The CDR3 DNA follows: TGTGCCAGCTCACCTGGCGTGGTTAGCACAGATACGCAGTATTTT. The chain is built from TRBV18 and TRBJ2-3; D ambiguous. The length of the CDR3 is 15 residues. CDR1 and CDR2 from the germline V gene are KGHSH and LQKENI. Deletions cut 3 bases from V and 0 bases from J, with 10 bases between.

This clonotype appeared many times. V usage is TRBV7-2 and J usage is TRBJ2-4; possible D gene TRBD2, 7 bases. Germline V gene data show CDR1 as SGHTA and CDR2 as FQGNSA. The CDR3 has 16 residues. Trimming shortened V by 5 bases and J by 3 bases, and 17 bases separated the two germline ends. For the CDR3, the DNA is TGTGCCAGCAGCCATCATACAGGGAGGGACAAAAACATTCAGTACTTC. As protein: CASSHHTGRDKNIQYF.

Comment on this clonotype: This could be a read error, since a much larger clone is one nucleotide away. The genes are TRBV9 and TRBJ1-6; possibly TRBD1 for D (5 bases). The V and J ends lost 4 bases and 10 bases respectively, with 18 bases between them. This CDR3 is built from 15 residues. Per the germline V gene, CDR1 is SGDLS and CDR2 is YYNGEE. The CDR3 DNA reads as TGTGCCAGCAGCACAGGACCGAGTGTTAAGTCACCCCTCCACTTT. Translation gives CASSTGPSVKSPLHF. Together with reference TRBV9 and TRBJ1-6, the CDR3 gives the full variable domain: DSGVTQTPKHLITATGQRVTLRCSPRSGDLSVYWYQQSLDQGLQFLIQYYNGEERAKGNILERFSAQQFPDLHSELNLSSLELGDSALYFCASSTGPSVKSPLHFGNGTRLTVT.

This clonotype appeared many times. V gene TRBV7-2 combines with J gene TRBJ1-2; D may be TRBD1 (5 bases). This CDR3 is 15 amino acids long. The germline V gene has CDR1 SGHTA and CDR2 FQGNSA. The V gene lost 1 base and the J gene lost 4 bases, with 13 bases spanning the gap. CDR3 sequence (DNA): TGTGCCAGCAGCTTAGTAGGAGGGGTGAGCTATGGCTACACCTTC. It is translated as CASSLVGGVSYGYTF. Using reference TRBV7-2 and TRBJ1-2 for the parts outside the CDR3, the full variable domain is GAGVSQSPSNKVTEKGKDVELRCDPISGHTALYWYRQSLGQGLEFLIYFQGNSAPDKSGLPSDRFSAERTGGSVSTLTIQRTQQEDSAVYLCASSLVGGVSYGYTFGSGTRLTVV.

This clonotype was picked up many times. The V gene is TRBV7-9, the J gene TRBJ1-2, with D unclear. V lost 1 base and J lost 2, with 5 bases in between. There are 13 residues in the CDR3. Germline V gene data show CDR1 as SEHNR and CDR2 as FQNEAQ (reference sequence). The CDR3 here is CASSLGPNYGYTF. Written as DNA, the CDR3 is TGTGCCAGCAGCTTAGGTCCCAACTATGGCTACACCTTC.

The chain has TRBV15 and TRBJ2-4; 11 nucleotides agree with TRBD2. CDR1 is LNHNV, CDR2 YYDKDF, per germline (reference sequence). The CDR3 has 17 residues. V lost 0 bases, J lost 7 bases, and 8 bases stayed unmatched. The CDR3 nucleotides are TGTGCCACCAGCAGAGAGTTTAGCGGGGGGGCACGTAACATTCAGTACTTC. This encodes CATSREFSGGARNIQYF.

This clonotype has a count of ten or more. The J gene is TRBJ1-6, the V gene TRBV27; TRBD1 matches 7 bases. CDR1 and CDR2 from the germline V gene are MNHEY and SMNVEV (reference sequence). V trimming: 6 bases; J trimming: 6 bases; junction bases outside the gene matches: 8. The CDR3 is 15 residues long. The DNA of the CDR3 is TGTGCCAGCAGGGCTACCGGGACAGTTAATTCACCCCTCCACTTT. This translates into CASRATGTVNSPLHF.

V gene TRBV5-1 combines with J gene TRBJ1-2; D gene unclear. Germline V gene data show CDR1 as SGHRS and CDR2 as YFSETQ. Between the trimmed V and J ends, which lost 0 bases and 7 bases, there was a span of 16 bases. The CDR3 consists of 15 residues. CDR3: CASSLDRIEMGGYTF. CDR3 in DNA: TGCGCCAGCAGCTTGGACCGGATAGAAATGGGTGGCTACACCTTC.

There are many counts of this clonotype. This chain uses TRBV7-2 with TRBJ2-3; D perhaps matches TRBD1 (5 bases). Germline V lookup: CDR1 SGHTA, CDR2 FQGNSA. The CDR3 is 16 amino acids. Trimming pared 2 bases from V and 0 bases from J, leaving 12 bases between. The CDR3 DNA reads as TGTGCCAGCAGCTTATCGCCAGGGTTTAGCACAGATACGCAGTATTTT. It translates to CASSLSPGFSTDTQYF.

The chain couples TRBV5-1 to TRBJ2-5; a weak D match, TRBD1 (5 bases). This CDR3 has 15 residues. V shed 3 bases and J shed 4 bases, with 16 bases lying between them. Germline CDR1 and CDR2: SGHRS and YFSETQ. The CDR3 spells CASSSTSGSGETQYF. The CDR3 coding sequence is TGCGCCAGCAGCTCAACCTCAGGGTCGGGAGAGACCCAGTACTTC.

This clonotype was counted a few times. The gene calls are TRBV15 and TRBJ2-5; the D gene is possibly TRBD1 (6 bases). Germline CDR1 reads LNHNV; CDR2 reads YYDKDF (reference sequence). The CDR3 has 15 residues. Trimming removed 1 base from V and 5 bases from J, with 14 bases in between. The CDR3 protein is CATSRAYRAEETQYF. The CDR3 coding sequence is TGTGCCACCAGCAGAGCTTACAGGGCAGAGGAGACCCAGTACTTC.

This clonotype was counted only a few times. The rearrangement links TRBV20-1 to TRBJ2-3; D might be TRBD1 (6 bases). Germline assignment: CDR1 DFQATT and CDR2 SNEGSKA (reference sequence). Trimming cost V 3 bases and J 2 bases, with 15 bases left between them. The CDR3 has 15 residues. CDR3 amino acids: CSASSSQGFTDTQYF. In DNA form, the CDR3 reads TGCAGTGCTAGCTCAAGTCAGGGGTTCACAGATACGCAGTATTTT.

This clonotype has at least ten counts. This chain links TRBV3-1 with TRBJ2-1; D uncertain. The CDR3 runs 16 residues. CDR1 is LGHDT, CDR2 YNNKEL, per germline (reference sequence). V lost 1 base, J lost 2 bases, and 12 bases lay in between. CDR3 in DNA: TGTGCCAGCAGCCAAGTGGTCCCGATCACCTACAATGAGCAGTTCTTC. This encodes CASSQVVPITYNEQFF.

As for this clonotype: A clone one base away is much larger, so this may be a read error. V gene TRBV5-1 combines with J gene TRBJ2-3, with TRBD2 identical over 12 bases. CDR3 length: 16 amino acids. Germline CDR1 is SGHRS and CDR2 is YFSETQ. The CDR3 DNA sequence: TGCGTCAGCAGCTTTGCGGCTAGCGGGGGGGCCGATACGCAGTATTTT. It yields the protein CVSSFAASGGADTQYF.

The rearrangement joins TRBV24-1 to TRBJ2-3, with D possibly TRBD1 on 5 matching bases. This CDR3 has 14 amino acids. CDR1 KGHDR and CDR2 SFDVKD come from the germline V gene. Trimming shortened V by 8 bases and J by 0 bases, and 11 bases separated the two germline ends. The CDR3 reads CATKDISSTDTQYF. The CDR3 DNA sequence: TGTGCCACCAAGGACATCTCTAGCACAGATACGCAGTATTTT.

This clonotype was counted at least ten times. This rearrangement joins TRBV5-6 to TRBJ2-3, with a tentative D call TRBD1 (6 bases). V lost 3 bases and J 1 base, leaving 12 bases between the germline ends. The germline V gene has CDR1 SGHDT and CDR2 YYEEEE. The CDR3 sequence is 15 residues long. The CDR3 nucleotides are TGTGCCAGCAGCTACACAGGGCTGGGCACAGATACGCAGTATTTT. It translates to CASSYTGLGTDTQYF.

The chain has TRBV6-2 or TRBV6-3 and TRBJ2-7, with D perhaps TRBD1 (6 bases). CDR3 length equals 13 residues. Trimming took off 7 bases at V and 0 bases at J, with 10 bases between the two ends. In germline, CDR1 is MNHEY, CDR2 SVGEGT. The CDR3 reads CASTDRSSYEQYV. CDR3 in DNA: TGTGCCAGCACCGACAGGAGCTCCTACGAGCAGTACGTC.

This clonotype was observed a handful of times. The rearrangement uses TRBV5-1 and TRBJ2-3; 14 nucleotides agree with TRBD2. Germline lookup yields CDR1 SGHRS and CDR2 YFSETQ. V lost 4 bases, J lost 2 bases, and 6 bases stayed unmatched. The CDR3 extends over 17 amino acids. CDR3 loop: CASSLGTSGGLTDTQYF. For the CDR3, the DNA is TGCGCCAGCAGCCTAGGGACTAGCGGGGGCCTCACAGATACGCAGTATTTT. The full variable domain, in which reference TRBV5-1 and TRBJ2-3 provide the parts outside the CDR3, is KAGVTQTPRYLIKTRGQQVTLSCSPISGHRSVSWYQQTPGQGLQFLFEYFSETQRNKGNFPGRFSGRQFSNSRSEMNVSTLELGDSALYLCASSLGTSGGLTDTQYFGPGTRLTVL.

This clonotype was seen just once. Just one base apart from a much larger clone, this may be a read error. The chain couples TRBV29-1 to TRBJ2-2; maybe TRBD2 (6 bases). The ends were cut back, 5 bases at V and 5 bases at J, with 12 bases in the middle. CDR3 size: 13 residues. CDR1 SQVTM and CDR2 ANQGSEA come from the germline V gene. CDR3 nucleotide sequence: TGCAGCGTTTTAGCGGCTAGGACCGGGGAGCTGTTTTTT. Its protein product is CSVLAARTGELFF.

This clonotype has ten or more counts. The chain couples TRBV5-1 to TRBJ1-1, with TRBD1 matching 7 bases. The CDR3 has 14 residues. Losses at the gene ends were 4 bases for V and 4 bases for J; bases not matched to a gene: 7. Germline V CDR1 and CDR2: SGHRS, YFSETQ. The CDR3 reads CASSRQGYATEAFF. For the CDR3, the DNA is TGCGCCAGCAGCCGACAGGGATATGCCACTGAAGCTTTCTTT.

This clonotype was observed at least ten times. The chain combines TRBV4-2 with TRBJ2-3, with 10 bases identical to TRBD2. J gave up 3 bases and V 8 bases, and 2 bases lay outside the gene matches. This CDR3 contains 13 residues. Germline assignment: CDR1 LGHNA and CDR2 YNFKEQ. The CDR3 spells CASEAGGTDTQYF. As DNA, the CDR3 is TGTGCCAGCGAAGCGGGGGGGACAGATACGCAGTATTTT.

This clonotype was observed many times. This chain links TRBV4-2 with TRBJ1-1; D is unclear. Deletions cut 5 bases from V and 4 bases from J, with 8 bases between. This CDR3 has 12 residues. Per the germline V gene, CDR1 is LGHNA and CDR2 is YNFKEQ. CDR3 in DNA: TGTGCCAGCAGCGGGGTAGGCACTGAAGCTTTCTTT. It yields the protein CASSGVGTEAFF.

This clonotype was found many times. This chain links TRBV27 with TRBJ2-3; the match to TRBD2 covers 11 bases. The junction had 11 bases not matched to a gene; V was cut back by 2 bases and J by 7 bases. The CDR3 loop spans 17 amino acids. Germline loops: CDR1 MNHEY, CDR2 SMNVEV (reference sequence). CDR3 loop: CASSLEGTSGGWHTQYF. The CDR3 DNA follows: TGTGCCAGCAGTTTAGAAGGAACTAGCGGGGGTTGGCATACGCAGTATTTT.